Each of the 31 T cell receptor beta chains below was sequenced from the same sample in a study of T cells in Graves' hyperthyroidism and ophthalmopathy. RNA transcripts gave rise to amplified TCR beta CDR3 regions. An initial round of RT-PCR targeting the TCR CDR3 relied on the HTBI primer set. TCRdb passed the multiplex PCR reads through MiXCR, listing each CDR3 protein once. Here the sample spans more than 300,000 distinct CDR3 sequences, around a sixth being singletons. The specimen was blood. The receptors shown here come from a man younger than 35 with Graves' ophthalmopathy.

This clonotype was picked up many times. The chain carries TRBV24-1 and TRBJ1-5; 7 bases fit TRBD1. The CDR3 runs 15 residues. Germline V CDR1 and CDR2: KGHDR, SFDVKD. The V segment lost 2 bases and the J segment 4 bases; nucleotides outside the gene matches: 4. The CDR3 bases are TGTGCCACCAGTGATTCCGGGACAGAAAATCAGCCCCAGCATTTT. Amino acids: CATSDSGTENQPQHF.

J is TRBJ1-1 and V is TRBV7-9, with D perhaps TRBD1 (5 bases). V lost 4 bases, J lost 1 base, and 16 bases lay in between. CDR1 is SEHNR, CDR2 FQNEAQ, per germline (reference sequence). This CDR3 has 16 amino acids. The CDR3 protein is CASSSPGTPGNTEAFF. The CDR3 region has the DNA TGTGCCAGCAGCTCGCCCGGGACCCCTGGGAACACTGAAGCTTTCTTT.

This clonotype was seen more than once but under ten times. The V and J genes are TRBV6-1 and TRBJ2-3; TRBD2 matches 12 bases. V lost 3 bases, J lost 6 bases, and 7 bases stayed unmatched. The CDR3 covers 16 residues. Per the germline V gene, CDR1 is MNHNS and CDR2 is SASEGT. CDR3: CASSDPSGGASDTQYF. As DNA, the CDR3 is TGTGCCAGCAGTGACCCTAGCGGGGGGGCGTCGGATACGCAGTATTTT.

The chain is built from TRBV6-5 and TRBJ2-6; D remains unclear. This CDR3 is built from 15 residues. Germline V CDR1 and CDR2: MNHEY, SVGAGI. Trimming removed 2 bases at V and 2 bases at J, with 7 bases between. DNA for the CDR3: TGTGCCAGCAGTTACACCAGCGCTGGGGCCAACGTCCTGACTTTC. Amino acids: CASSYTSAGANVLTF.

Many counts were recorded for this clonotype. The chain links TRBV7-2 to TRBJ2-7; a possible D gene is TRBD2 (6 bases). The CDR3 spans 16 residues. Germline lookup yields CDR1 SGHTA and CDR2 FQGNSA. Trimming pared 1 base from V and 2 bases from J, leaving 15 bases between. CDR3: CASSLGGAGPAYEQYF. The CDR3 DNA reads as TGTGCCAGCAGCTTAGGAGGGGCGGGACCGGCCTACGAGCAGTACTTC.

This clonotype was seen only a few times. This chain links TRBV4-1 with TRBJ1-4, with D perhaps matching TRBD1 (6 bases). The CDR3 totals 16 residues. From germline, CDR1 is MGHRA and CDR2 YSYEKL. The ends were cut back, 2 bases at V and 6 bases at J, with 16 bases in the middle. The CDR3 sequence is CASSQYLSGADEKLFF. Written as DNA, the CDR3 is TGCGCCAGCAGCCAATATTTGTCAGGGGCGGATGAAAAACTGTTTTTT.

This clonotype was recorded at least ten times. The gene calls are TRBV7-9 and TRBJ2-1; 7 bases match TRBD1. The CDR3 covers 18 residues. Germline V gene data show CDR1 as SEHNR and CDR2 as FQNEAQ (reference sequence). V was clipped by 4 bases and J by 0 bases; unmatched bases: 12. CDR3: CASSSIGAGGNSYNEQFF. The DNA of the CDR3 is TGTGCCAGCAGCTCCATTGGGGCAGGGGGTAACTCCTACAATGAGCAGTTCTTC.

This clonotype was counted a few times. The V call is TRBV24-1, the J call TRBJ2-2; 7 nucleotides agree with TRBD1. The germline gives CDR1 KGHDR, CDR2 SFDVKD. The CDR3 has 18 amino acids. Losses at the gene ends were 4 bases for V and 1 base for J; bases not matched to a gene: 11. As DNA, the CDR3 is TGTGCCACCAGTGAAGAGAGGTTGCGGACAGGGAACACCGGGGAGCTGTTTTTT. It specifies CATSEERLRTGNTGELFF.

This rearrangement joins TRBV6-5 to TRBJ2-5, with a possible D match to TRBD1 (6 bases). Trimming removed 2 bases at V and 1 base at J, with 11 bases between. The CDR3 extends over 15 amino acids. Germline assignment: CDR1 MNHEY and CDR2 SVGAGI. DNA for the CDR3: TGTGCCAGCAGTTACCAGGGGACCTTCCAAGAGACCCAGTACTTC. Translating gives CASSYQGTFQETQYF.

This clonotype was recorded many times. The J gene is TRBJ1-5, the V gene TRBV12-3 or TRBV12-4, with 9 bases identical to TRBD1. The CDR3 extends over 17 amino acids. The V and J ends lost 6 bases and 2 bases, in that order; junction bases with no gene match: 11. CDR3 sequence (DNA): TGTGCCAGCAGGCAAACAGGGGGCGGCCTCGGCAATCAGCCCCAGCATTTT. Translated: CASRQTGGGLGNQPQHF.

This clonotype was counted ten times or more. J is TRBJ2-7 and V is TRBV6-1; 7 bases are a match to TRBD2. The germline V gene encodes CDR1 MNHNS and CDR2 SASEGT. J lost 4 bases, V lost 5 bases, and 8 bases had no gene match. The CDR3 covers 14 residues. CDR3 sequence (DNA): TGTGCCAGCAGTCCTAGCGGAGCTACATACGAGCAGTACTTC. Amino acids: CASSPSGATYEQYF.

The chain is built from TRBV5-8 and TRBJ1-2; weak D call: TRBD1 (6 bases). The CDR3 runs to 13 residues. V lost 1 base and J lost 5, with 9 bases in between. The V gene's germline CDR1 is SGHTS and CDR2 YDEGEE. DNA for the CDR3: TGTGCCAGCAGCTTGAACAGGGCGTATGGCTACACCTTC. Translated, it gives CASSLNRAYGYTF. The full variable domain, with the rest looked up from reference TRBV5-8 and TRBJ1-2, is EAGVTQSPTHLIKTRGQQATLRCSPISGHTSVYWYQQALGLGLQFLLWYDEGEERNRGNFPPRFSGRQFPNYSSELNVNALELEDSALYLCASSLNRAYGYTFGSGTRLTVV.

The chain combines TRBV7-3 with TRBJ1-6; D ambiguous. Germline-derived CDR1 and CDR2 are SGHTA and FQGTGA. The CDR3 is made up of 12 amino acids. Between the trimmed V and J ends, which lost 5 bases and 11 bases, there was a span of 10 bases. Here the CDR3 reads CASSPGRPPLHF. DNA of the CDR3: TGTGCCAGCAGCCCGGGCCGTCCACCCCTCCACTTT.

This chain joins TRBV29-1 and TRBJ2-3; TRBD2 aligns across 12 bases. J gave up 2 bases and V 6 bases, and 6 bases lay outside the gene matches. The CDR3 consists of 15 residues. The germline V gene encodes CDR1 SQVTM and CDR2 ANQGSEA. The chain's CDR3 is CSVDTSGGITDTQYF. CDR3 bases: TGCAGCGTGGATACTAGCGGGGGGATCACAGATACGCAGTATTTT.

This clonotype was counted many times. The chain employs TRBV4-1 and TRBJ1-1; D not certain. Germline V CDR1 and CDR2: MGHRA, YSYEKL. V lost 0 bases and J lost 5, with 19 bases in between. The CDR3 covers 17 residues. Written as DNA, the CDR3 is TGCGCCAGCAGCCAAGACTATTCTTCGGGTTCGGGGACTGAAGCTTTCTTT. Translating gives CASSQDYSSGSGTEAFF.

This clonotype was detected ten times or more. The rearrangement links TRBV6-1 to TRBJ1-1; TRBD1 agrees at 10 bases. CDR1 is MNHNS, CDR2 SASEGT, per germline. This CDR3 comprises 14 residues. Trimming took 6 bases from V and 4 from J; bases not matched to a gene: 5. The chain's CDR3 is CASSPGTGATEAFF. As DNA, the CDR3 is TGTGCCAGCAGCCCCGGGACAGGGGCCACTGAAGCTTTCTTT.

The table lists this clonotype with many counts. The rearrangement links TRBV6-1 to TRBJ2-7; 9 nucleotides align to TRBD1. The CDR3 length is 16 residues. Trimming took 5 bases from V and 2 from J; bases not matched to a gene: 10. Germline V CDR1 and CDR2: MNHNS, SASEGT. The CDR3 region has the DNA TGTGCCAGCAGTAACTTAGGACAGGGGAGAACCTACGAGCAGTACTTC. This gives the protein CASSNLGQGRTYEQYF.

Remarks on this clonotype: A much bigger clone sits one base away, suggesting this may be a read error. Given the absence of the conserved phenylalanine or tryptophan at the CDR3 end, a read error is likely. The rearrangement uses TRBV7-3 and TRBJ2-7, with TRBD2 matching 7 bases. Germline values: CDR1 SGHTA, CDR2 FQGTGA. This CDR3 has 13 residues. With 4 bases clipped from V and 6 bases from J, the junction kept 6 bases outside the gene matches. CDR3 bases: TGTGCCAGCAGCTCGGGGGAGGGAGGCGAGCAGTACCTC. This codes for CASSSGEGGEQYL.

The sample holds many counts of this clonotype. This chain links TRBV12-3 or TRBV12-4 with TRBJ2-5, with 8 positions matching TRBD2. The CDR3 consists of 13 residues. V lost 4 bases and J lost 5; bases outside the gene matches: 3. CDR3 in amino acids: CASSSGTSETQYF. The CDR3 nucleotides read TGTGCCAGCAGTTCCGGGACTAGTGAGACCCAGTACTTC.

There are many counts of this clonotype. The chain recombines TRBV4-1 with TRBJ1-2, with D possibly TRBD1 on 5 matching bases. This CDR3 spans 16 amino acids. The ends were cut back, 4 bases at V and 2 bases at J, with 17 bases in the middle. The germline V gene encodes CDR1 MGHRA and CDR2 YSYEKL. In nucleotides, the CDR3 is TGCGCCAGCAGCCGGGCTACCGGGACGGGGAACTATGGCTACACCTTC. Translated: CASSRATGTGNYGYTF.

CDR3 residues: CASSGGAEGINTEAFF. The CDR3 DNA reads as TGTGCCAGCAGCGGGGGGGCGGAGGGGATTAACACTGAAGCTTTCTTT. V and J are TRBV28 and TRBJ1-1; a weak D match, TRBD1 (6 bases). The CDR3 has 16 residues. CDR1 MDHEN and CDR2 SYDVKM come from the germline V gene. V was trimmed by 6 bases and J by 2 bases, leaving 19 bases between them. Supplemented by reference TRBV28 and TRBJ1-1, the full variable domain reads DVKVTQSSRYLVKRTGEKVFLECVQDMDHENMFWYRQDPGLGLRLIYFSYDVKMKEKGDIPEGYSVSREKKERFSLILESASTNQTSMYLCASSGGAEGINTEAFFGQGTRLTVV.

A few counts support this clonotype. V and J are TRBV7-8 and TRBJ1-3, with D unclear. From germline, CDR1 is SGHVS and CDR2 FQNEAQ. Trimming stripped 2 bases from V and 0 bases from J, with 8 bases between. CDR3 length equals 15 residues. The CDR3 DNA is TGTGCCAGCAGCTTACGTGGGAGCTCTGGAAACACCATATATTTT. Protein: CASSLRGSSGNTIYF.

This clonotype was counted many times. The gene calls are TRBV10-1 and TRBJ2-7; D possibly corresponds to TRBD1 (5 bases). V dropped 0 bases and J dropped 3 bases, with 12 bases sitting between them. The CDR3 loop spans 15 amino acids. The germline V gene has CDR1 WNHNN and CDR2 SYGVQD (reference sequence). As DNA, the CDR3 is TGCGCCAGCAGTGAGTCTCCAGCTCAGGGCTACGAGCAGTACTTC. As protein: CASSESPAQGYEQYF.

The chain carries TRBV10-2 and TRBJ2-7, with D perhaps given as TRBD1 or TRBD2 (5 bases each). CDR1 is WSHSY and CDR2 is SAAADI in the germline V gene. There are 15 residues in the CDR3. V lost 6 bases and J 0 bases, leaving 15 bases between the germline ends. CDR3 bases: TGCGCCAGCAGCGAAGCCGGGACCACCTCCTACGAGCAGTACTTC. Its protein product is CASSEAGTTSYEQYF.

Turning to this clonotype: Just one base apart from a much larger clone, this may be a read error. The chain joins TRBV7-2 to TRBJ1-5; no reliable D call. Germline CDR1 reads SGHTA; CDR2 reads FQGNSA. This CDR3 region has 15 residues. With 5 bases removed from V and 2 bases from J, the gap between germline ends came to 13 bases. The CDR3 DNA reads as TGTACCAGCAGCCCTTGGGGAGTCGGCAATCAGCCCCAGCATTTT. As protein: CTSSPWGVGNQPQHF.

There are many counts of this clonotype. The chain uses TRBV18 and TRBJ2-7, with 7 bases fitting TRBD1. The CDR3 length is 14 residues. Looked up from germline, CDR1 is KGHSH and CDR2 is LQKENI. V lost 4 bases, J lost 2 bases, and 5 bases stayed unmatched. The CDR3 region is CASSLRDRAYEQYF. The CDR3 nucleotides read TGTGCCAGCTCACTACGCGACAGGGCCTACGAGCAGTACTTC.

This clonotype was observed a few times. This sequence joins TRBV7-3 and TRBJ1-1; D remains unclear. V was trimmed by 1 base and J by 1 base, leaving 10 bases between them. The germline CDR1 and CDR2 sequences are SGHTA and FQGTGA. This CDR3 is built from 15 residues. The CDR3 nucleotides read TGTGCCAGCAGCTTAAAGTTGGCGGGGAACACTGAAGCTTTCTTT. This translates into CASSLKLAGNTEAFF. Complete variable domain (other parts from reference TRBV7-3 and TRBJ1-1): GAGVSQTPSNKVTEKGKYVELRCDPISGHTALYWYRQSLGQGPEFLIYFQGTGAADDSGLPNDRFFAVRPEGSVSTLKIQRTERGDSAVYLCASSLKLAGNTEAFFGQGTRLTVV.

This clonotype was found many times. For the CDR3, the DNA is TGTGCCAGCACTGTTGGACAGGACCCTTTGAGCTATGGCTACACCTTC. As protein: CASTVGQDPLSYGYTF. The genes are TRBV2 and TRBJ1-2, with 7 bases aligning to TRBD1. Germline V gene sequence: CDR1 SNHLY, CDR2 FYNNEI. V trimming: 7 bases; J trimming: 4 bases; junction bases outside the gene matches: 15. The CDR3 has 16 amino acids.

The gene calls are TRBV10-3 and TRBJ2-3; D ambiguous. The V end was cut by 11 bases, the J end by 14 bases, with 20 bases between. From germline, CDR1 is ENHRY and CDR2 SYGVKD. This CDR3 contains 11 residues. This chain's CDR3 is CASKVEFTWYF. The CDR3 coding sequence is TGTGCCTCCAAAGTGGAGTTCACATGGTATTTT.

The chain has TRBV5-1 and TRBJ2-4; D may be TRBD1 (6 bases). This CDR3 region has 13 residues. Per the germline V gene, CDR1 is SGHRS and CDR2 is YFSETQ. Trimming pared 2 bases from V and 5 bases from J, leaving 8 bases between. The CDR3 loop is CASSFPGENIQYF. In DNA form, the CDR3 reads TGCGCCAGCAGCTTCCCAGGGGAAAACATTCAGTACTTC.

This clonotype was recorded many times. This sequence joins TRBV27 and TRBJ2-1, with a tentative D call TRBD1 (6 bases). The CDR3 length is 15 residues. The germline V gene has CDR1 MNHEY and CDR2 SMNVEV (reference sequence). The V and J ends lost 5 bases and 5 bases respectively, with 16 bases between them. The CDR3 DNA reads as TGTGCCAGCAGTCCCCTAGGACAGAATGACAATGAGCAGTTCTTC. Translating it yields CASSPLGQNDNEQFF.